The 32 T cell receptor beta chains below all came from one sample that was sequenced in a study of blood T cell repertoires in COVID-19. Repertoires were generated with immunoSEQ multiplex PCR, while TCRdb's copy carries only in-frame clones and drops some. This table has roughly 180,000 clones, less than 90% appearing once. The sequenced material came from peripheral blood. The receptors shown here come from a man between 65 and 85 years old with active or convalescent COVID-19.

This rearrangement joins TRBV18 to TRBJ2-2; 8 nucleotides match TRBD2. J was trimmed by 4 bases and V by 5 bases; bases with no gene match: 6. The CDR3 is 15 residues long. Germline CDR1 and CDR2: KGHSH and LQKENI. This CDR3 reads CASSESGGTTGELFF. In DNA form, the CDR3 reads TGTGCCAGCTCAGAGTCGGGAGGGACCACCGGGGAGCTGTTTTTT.

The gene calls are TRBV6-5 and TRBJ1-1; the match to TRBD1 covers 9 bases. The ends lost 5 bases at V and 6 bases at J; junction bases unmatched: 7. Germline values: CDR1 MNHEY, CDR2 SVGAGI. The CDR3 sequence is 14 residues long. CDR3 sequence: CASSPRQGVSEAFF. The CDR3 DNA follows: TGTGCCAGCAGTCCCAGACAGGGGGTGTCTGAAGCTTTCTTT.

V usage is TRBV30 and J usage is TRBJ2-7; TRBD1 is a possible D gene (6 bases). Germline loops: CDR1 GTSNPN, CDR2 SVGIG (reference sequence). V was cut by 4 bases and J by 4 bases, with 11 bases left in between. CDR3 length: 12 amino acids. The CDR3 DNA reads TGTGCCTGGAACAGGGCCCGGTACGAGCAGTACTTC. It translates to CAWNRARYEQYF.

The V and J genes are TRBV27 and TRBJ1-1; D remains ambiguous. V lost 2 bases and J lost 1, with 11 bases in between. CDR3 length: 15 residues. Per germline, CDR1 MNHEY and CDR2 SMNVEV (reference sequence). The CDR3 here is CASSLGLTKNTEAFF. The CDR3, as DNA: TGTGCCAGCAGTTTAGGACTTACTAAGAACACTGAAGCTTTCTTT.

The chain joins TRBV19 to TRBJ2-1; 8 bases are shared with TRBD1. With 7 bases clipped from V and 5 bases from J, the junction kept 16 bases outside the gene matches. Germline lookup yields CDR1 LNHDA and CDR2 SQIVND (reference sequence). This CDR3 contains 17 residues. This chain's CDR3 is CASMGQAFPGTHNEQFF. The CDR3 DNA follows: TGTGCCAGTATGGGACAGGCCTTTCCGGGCACACACAATGAGCAGTTCTTC.

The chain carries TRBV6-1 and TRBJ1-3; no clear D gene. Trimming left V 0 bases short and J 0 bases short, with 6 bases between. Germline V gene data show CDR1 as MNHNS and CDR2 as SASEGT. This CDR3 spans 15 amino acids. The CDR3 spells CASSEAGTSGNTIYF. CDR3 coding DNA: TGTGCCAGCAGTGAAGCGGGCACCTCTGGAAACACCATATATTTT.

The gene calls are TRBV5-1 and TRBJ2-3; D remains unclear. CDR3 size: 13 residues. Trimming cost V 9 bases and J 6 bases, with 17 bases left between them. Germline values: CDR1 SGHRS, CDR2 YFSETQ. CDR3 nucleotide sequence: TGCGCCACCCCCCTTGGCGTCAGGGATACGCAGTATTTT. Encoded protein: CATPLGVRDTQYF.

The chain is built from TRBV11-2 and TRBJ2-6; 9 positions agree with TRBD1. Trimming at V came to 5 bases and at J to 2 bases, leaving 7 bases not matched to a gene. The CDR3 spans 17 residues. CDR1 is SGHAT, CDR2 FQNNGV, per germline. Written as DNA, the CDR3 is TGTGCCAGCAGCCGCCGGACAGGGGAAGCTGGGGCCAACGTCCTGACTTTC. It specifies CASSRRTGEAGANVLTF.

CDR3 region: CAISDGGGYNSPLHF. CDR3 in DNA: TGTGCCATCAGTGATGGAGGAGGGTATAATTCACCCCTCCACTTT. The J gene is TRBJ1-6, the V gene TRBV10-3; no clear D gene. Germline V gives CDR1 ENHRY, CDR2 SYGVKD. With 3 bases removed from V and 4 bases from J, the gap between germline ends came to 10 bases. The CDR3 contains 15 residues.

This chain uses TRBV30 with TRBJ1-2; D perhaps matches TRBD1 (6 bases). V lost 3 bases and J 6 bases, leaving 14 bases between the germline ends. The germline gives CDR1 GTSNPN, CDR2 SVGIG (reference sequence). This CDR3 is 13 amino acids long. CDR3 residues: CAWRAGGADGYTF. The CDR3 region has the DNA TGTGCCTGGAGGGCGGGGGGCGCCGATGGCTACACCTTC.

CDR3 region: CSASQGPSNQPQHF. In nucleotides, the CDR3 is TGCAGTGCTAGTCAGGGGCCTAGCAATCAGCCCCAGCATTTT. The chain links TRBV20-1 to TRBJ1-5; perhaps TRBD1 as D (6 bases). The CDR3 length is 14 residues. CDR1 and CDR2 from the germline V gene are DFQATT and SNEGSKA (reference sequence). Deletions cut 3 bases from V and 0 bases from J, with 9 bases between.

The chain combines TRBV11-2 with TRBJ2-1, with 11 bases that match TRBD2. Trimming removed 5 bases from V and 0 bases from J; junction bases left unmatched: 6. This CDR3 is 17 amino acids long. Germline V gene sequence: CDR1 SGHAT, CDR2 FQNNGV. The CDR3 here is CASSALAGAPSYNEQFF. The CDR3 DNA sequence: TGTGCCAGCAGCGCACTAGCGGGAGCCCCCTCCTACAATGAGCAGTTCTTC. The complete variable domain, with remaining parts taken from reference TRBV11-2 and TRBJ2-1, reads EAGVAQSPRYKIIEKRQSVAFWCNPISGHATLYWYQQILGQGPKLLIQFQNNGVVDDSQLPKDRFSAERLKGVDSTLKIQPAKLEDSAVYLCASSALAGAPSYNEQFFGPGTRLTVL.

In DNA form, the CDR3 reads TGTGCCAGCAGTGCGTACAATGAGCAGTTCTTC. Encoded protein: CASSAYNEQFF. This chain joins TRBV28 and TRBJ2-1; no clear D. Germline V gene lookup returns CDR1 MDHEN and CDR2 SYDVKM. Between the trimmed V and J ends, which lost 5 bases and 4 bases, there was a span of 3 bases. The CDR3 runs 11 residues.

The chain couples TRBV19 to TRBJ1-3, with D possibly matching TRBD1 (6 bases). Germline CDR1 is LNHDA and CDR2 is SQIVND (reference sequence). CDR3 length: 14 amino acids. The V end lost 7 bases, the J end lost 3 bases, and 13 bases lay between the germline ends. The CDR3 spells CASNRQVGGNTIYF. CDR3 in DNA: TGTGCCAGTAATCGACAGGTTGGTGGAAACACCATATATTTT.

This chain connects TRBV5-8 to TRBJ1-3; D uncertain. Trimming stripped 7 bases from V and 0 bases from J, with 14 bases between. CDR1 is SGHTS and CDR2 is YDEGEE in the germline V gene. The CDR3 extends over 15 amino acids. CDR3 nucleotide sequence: TGTGCCAGCCGGGGTGCGGGGATCTCTGGAAACACCATATATTTT. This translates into CASRGAGISGNTIYF.

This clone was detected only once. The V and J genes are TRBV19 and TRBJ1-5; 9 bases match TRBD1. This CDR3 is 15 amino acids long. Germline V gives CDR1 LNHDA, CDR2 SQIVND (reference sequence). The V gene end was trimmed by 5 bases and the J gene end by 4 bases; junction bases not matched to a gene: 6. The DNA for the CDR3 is TGTGCCAGTAGTCCTACAGGGGGCCAGAATCAGCCCCAGCATTTT. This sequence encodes CASSPTGGQNQPQHF.

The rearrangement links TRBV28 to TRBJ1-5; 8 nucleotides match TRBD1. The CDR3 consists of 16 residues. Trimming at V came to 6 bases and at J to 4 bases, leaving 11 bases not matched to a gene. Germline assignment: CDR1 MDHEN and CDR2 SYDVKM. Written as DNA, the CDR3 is TGTGCCAGCAGCGCTCTCGGACAGGGCTTTAATCAGCCCCAGCATTTT. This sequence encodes CASSALGQGFNQPQHF.

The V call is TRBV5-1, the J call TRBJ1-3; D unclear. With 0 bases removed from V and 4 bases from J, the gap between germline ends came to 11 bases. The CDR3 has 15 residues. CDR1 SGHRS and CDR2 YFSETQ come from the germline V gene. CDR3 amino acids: CASSLGARAGNTIYF. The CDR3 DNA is TGCGCCAGCAGCTTGGGGGCCAGAGCCGGAAACACCATATATTTT.

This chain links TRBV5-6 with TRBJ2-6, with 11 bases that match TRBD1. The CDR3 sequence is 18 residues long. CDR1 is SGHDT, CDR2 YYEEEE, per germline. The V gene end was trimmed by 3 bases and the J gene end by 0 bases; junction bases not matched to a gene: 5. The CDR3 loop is CASSSPGQGVSGANVLTF. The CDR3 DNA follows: TGTGCCAGCAGCTCGCCGGGACAGGGGGTCTCTGGGGCCAACGTCCTGACTTTC.

CDR3 amino acids: CASTTGRVYYNSPLHF. CDR3 nucleotide sequence: TGTGCCAGCACCACGGGTCGGGTGTACTATAATTCACCCCTCCACTTT. The rearrangement links TRBV7-8 to TRBJ1-6; no clear D gene. There are 16 residues in the CDR3. CDR1 and CDR2 (germline): SGHVS, FQNEAQ. V was clipped by 7 bases and J by 3 bases, with 16 bases between them.

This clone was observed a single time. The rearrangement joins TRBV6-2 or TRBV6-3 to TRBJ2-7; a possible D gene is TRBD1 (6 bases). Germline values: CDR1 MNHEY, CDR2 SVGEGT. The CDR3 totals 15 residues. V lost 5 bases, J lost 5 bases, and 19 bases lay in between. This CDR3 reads CASSAEDRFRDEQYF. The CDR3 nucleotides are TGTGCCAGCAGTGCCGAAGACAGGTTTAGGGACGAGCAGTACTTC.

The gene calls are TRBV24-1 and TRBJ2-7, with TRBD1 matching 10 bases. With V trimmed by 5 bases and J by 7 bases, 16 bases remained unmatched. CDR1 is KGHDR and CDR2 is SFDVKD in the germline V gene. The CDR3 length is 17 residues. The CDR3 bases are TGTGCCACCAGTGGGACAGGGGGACAAGGTTCTACGGGGGAGCAGTACTTC. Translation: CATSGTGGQGSTGEQYF.

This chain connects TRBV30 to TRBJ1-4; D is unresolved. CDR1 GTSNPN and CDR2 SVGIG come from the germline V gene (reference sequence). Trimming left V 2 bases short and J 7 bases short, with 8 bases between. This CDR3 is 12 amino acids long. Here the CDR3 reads CAWSRRAEKLFF. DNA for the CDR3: TGTGCCTGGAGTAGGAGGGCTGAAAAACTGTTTTTT.

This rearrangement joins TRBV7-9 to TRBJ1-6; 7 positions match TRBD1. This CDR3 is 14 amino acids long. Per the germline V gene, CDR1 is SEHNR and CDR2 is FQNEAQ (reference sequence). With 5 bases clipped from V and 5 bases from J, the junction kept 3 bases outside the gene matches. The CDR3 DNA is TGTGCCAGCAGCCTTGGACAGGATAATTCACCCCTCCACTTT. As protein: CASSLGQDNSPLHF. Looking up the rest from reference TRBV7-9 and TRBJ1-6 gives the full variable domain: DTGVSQNPRHKITKRGQNVTFRCDPISEHNRLYWYRQTLGQGPEFLTYFQNEAQLEKSRLLSDRFSAERPKGSFSTLEIQRTEQGDSAMYLCASSLGQDNSPLHFGNGTRLTVT.

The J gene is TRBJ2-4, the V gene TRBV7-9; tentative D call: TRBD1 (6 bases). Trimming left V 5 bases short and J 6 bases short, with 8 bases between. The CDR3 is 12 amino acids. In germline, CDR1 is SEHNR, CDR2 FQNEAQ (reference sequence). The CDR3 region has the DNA TGTGCCAGCAGCCAGGACAGAAACATTCAGTACTTC. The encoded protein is CASSQDRNIQYF.

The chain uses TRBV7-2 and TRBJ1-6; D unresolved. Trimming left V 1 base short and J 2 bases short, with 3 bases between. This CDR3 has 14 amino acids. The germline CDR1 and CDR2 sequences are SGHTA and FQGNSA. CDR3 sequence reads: CASSLGPYNSPLHF. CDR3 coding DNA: TGTGCCAGCAGCTTAGGGCCCTATAATTCACCCCTCCACTTT.

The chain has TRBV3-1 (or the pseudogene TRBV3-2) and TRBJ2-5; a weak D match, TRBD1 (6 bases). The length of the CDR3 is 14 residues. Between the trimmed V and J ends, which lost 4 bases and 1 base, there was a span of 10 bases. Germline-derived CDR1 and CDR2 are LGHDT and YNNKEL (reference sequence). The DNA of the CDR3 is TGTGCCAGCAGCCCCGGGACAACCCAAGAGACCCAGTACTTC. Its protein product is CASSPGTTQETQYF.

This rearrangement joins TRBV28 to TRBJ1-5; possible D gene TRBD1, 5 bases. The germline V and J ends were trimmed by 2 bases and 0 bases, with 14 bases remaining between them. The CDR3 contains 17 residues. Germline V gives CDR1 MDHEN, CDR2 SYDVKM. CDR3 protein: CASSLGAGSYSNQPQHF. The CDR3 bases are TGTGCCAGCAGTTTAGGGGCAGGGTCTTATAGCAATCAGCCCCAGCATTTT.

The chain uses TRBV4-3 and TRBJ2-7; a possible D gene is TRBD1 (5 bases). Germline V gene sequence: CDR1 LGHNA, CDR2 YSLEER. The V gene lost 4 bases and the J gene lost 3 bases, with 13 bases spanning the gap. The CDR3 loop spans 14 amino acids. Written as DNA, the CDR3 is TGCGCCAGCAGCCTAGGGGTCGGAGACTACGAGCAGTACTTC. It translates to CASSLGVGDYEQYF.

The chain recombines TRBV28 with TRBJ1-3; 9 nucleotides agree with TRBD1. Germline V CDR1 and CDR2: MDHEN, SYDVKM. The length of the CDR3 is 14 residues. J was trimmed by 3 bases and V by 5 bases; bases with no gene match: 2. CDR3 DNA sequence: TGTGCCAGCAGTACAGGGGGCTTTGGAAACACCATATATTTT. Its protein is CASSTGGFGNTIYF.

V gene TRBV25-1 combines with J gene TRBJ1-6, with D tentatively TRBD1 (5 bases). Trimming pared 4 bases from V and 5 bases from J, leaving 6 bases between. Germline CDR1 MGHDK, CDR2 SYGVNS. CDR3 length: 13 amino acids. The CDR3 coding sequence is TGTGCCAGCAGTGCAGGGAATAATTCACCCCTCCACTTT. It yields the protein CASSAGNNSPLHF.

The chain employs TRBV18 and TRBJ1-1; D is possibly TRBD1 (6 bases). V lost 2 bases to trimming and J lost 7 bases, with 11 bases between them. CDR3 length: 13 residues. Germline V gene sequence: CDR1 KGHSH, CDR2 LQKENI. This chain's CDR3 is CASSPVQGHEAFF. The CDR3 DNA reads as TGTGCCAGCTCACCAGTTCAGGGACATGAAGCTTTCTTT.